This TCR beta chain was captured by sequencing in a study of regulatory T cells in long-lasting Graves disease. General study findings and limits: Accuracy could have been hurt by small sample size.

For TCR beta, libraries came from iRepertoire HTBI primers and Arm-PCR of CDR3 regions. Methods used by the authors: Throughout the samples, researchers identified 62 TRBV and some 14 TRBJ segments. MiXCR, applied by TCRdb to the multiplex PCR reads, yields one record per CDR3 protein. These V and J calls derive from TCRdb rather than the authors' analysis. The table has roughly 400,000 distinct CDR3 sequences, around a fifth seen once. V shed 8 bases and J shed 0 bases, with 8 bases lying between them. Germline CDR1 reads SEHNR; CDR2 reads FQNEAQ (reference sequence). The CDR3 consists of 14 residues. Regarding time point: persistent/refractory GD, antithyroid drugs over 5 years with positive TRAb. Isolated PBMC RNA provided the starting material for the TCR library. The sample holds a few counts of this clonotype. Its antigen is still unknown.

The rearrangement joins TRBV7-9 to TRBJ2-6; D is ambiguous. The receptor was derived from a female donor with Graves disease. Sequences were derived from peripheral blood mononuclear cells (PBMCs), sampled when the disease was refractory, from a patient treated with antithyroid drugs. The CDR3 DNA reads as TGTGCCAGCGAATGGACCTCTGGGGCCAACGTCCTGACTTTC. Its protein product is CASEWTSGANVLTF.